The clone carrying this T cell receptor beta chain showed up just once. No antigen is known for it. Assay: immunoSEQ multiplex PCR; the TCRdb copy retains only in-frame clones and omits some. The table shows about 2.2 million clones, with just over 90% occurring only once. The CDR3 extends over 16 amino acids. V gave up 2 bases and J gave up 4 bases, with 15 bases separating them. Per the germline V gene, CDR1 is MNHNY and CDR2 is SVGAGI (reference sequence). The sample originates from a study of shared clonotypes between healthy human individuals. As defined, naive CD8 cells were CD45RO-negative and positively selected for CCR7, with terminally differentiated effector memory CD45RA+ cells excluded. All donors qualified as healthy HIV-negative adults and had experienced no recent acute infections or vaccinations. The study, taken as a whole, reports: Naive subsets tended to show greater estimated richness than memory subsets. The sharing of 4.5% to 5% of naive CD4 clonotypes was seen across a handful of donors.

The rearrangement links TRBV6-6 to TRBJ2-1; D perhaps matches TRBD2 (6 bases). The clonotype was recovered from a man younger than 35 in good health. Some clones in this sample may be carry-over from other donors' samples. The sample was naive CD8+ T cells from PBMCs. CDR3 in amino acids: CASSYATGRDYNEQFF. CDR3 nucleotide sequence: TGTGCCAGCAGTTACGCGACGGGGCGGGATTACAATGAGCAGTTCTTC.